Shown below are 14 T cell receptor beta chains from a single sample sequenced in a study of patients and donors after allogeneic stem cell transplantation. Each CDR3 protein gets one entry after TCRdb re-called the RT-PCR reads with MiXCR. Of 150,000 to 200,000 distinct CDR3 sequences listed, around 28% are singletons. Sequencing was done on a sample of blood, either unsorted or a sorted T cell fraction (not recorded which). All receptors come from a human donor who was either an allogeneic HSCT recipient or a stem cell or donor lymphocyte infusion donor (not recorded which). It is not recorded whose cells these are; they may come from a transplant donor.

The CDR3 nucleotides are TGTGCCAGCGGACTAGCGGGAATGAGTAGGAATGAGCAGTTCTTC. The encoded protein is CASGLAGMSRNEQFF. The chain joins TRBV6-5 to TRBJ2-1; 12 nucleotides line up with TRBD2. The CDR3 spans 15 residues. Germline V CDR1 and CDR2: MNHEY, SVGAGI. J was trimmed by 7 bases and V by 8 bases; bases with no gene match: 9.

Worth noting for this clonotype: One end of the junction varies from germline; a read error may be responsible. The chain joins TRBV6-5 to TRBJ1-5; 9 bases map to TRBD1. CDR1 is MNHEY and CDR2 is SVGAGI in the germline V gene. The CDR3 is made up of 18 amino acids. CDR3 sequence reads: CANSYSRYRGRWNQPQHF. The CDR3 DNA sequence: TGTGCCAACAGTTACTCGAGGTACAGGGGGCGATGGAATCAGCCCCAGCATTTT.

The V call is TRBV28, the J call TRBJ1-1, with a tentative D call TRBD1 (5 bases). This CDR3 has 15 residues. V dropped 4 bases and J dropped 5 bases, with 17 bases sitting between them. Germline values: CDR1 MDHEN, CDR2 SYDVKM. The DNA for the CDR3 is TGTGCCAGCAGTTCCTTAATCGGGGGATTTACTGAAGCTTTCTTT. Protein: CASSSLIGGFTEAFF.

The J gene is TRBJ2-2, the V gene TRBV12-3 or TRBV12-4; D gene ambiguous. The CDR3 has 14 residues. V shed 5 bases and J shed 4 bases, with 11 bases lying between them. CDR3 DNA sequence: TGTGCCAGCAGTCTATCACTGCTCACCGGGGAGCTGTTTTTT. Its protein product is CASSLSLLTGELFF.

The V gene is TRBV6-2 or TRBV6-3, the J gene TRBJ2-3; 8 nucleotides match TRBD2. This CDR3 is 15 amino acids long. Trimming took 7 bases from V and 2 from J; bases not matched to a gene: 8. In germline, CDR1 is MNHEY, CDR2 SVGEGT. CDR3 sequence (DNA): TGTGCCAGCACGGAGCAAGCGGGAGCCACAGATACGCAGTATTTT. Translated: CASTEQAGATDTQYF.

The rearrangement uses TRBV7-9 and TRBJ1-6, with TRBD1 matching 7 bases. In germline, CDR1 is SEHNR, CDR2 FQNEAQ (reference sequence). The V segment lost 3 bases and the J segment 11 bases; nucleotides outside the gene matches: 4. The CDR3 extends over 13 amino acids. The chain's CDR3 is CASSLDTGAPLHF. DNA for the CDR3: TGTGCCAGCAGCTTGGATACAGGGGCACCCCTCCACTTT. Complete variable domain (other parts from reference TRBV7-9 and TRBJ1-6): DTGVSQNPRHKITKRGQNVTFRCDPISEHNRLYWYRQTLGQGPEFLTYFQNEAQLEKSRLLSDRFSAERPKGSFSTLEIQRTEQGDSAMYLCASSLDTGAPLHFGNGTRLTVT.

This clonotype came up a few times. J is TRBJ2-5 and V is TRBV24-1; 7 nucleotides match TRBD1. The CDR3 is 14 residues long. The germline V gene encodes CDR1 KGHDR and CDR2 SFDVKD. The V segment lost 5 bases and the J segment 0 bases; nucleotides outside the gene matches: 2. The DNA of the CDR3 is TGTGCCACCAGTGGGACAGGATACCAAGAGACCCAGTACTTC. This gives the protein CATSGTGYQETQYF.

This chain uses TRBV18 with TRBJ2-7; D gene ambiguous. CDR3 length: 13 residues. The ends were cut back, 0 bases at V and 3 bases at J, with 6 bases in the middle. Germline V gene sequence: CDR1 KGHSH, CDR2 LQKENI. The DNA for the CDR3 is TGTGCCAGCTCACCACCGGAAAGCTACGAGCAGTACTTC. Translation: CASSPPESYEQYF.

V gene TRBV11-2 combines with J gene TRBJ2-1; D not certain. CDR1 SGHAT and CDR2 FQNNGV come from the germline V gene. The CDR3 covers 12 residues. V was clipped by 4 bases and J by 9 bases, with 10 bases between them. CDR3 sequence: CASSSPYGEQFF. The CDR3 DNA sequence: TGTGCCAGCAGCTCCCCTTACGGTGAGCAGTTCTTC.

The rearrangement joins TRBV20-1 to TRBJ1-5; the match to TRBD1 covers 8 bases. Trimming at V came to 6 bases and at J to 3 bases, leaving 19 bases not matched to a gene. This CDR3 is built from 18 residues. Looked up from germline, CDR1 is DFQATT and CDR2 is SNEGSKA (reference sequence). The DNA of the CDR3 is TGCAGTGCCCCAGGACAGGGAAGGTTCTTTAAATACAATCAGCCCCAGCATTTT. This translates into CSAPGQGRFFKYNQPQHF.

This clonotype was detected only a few times. The J gene is TRBJ1-2, the V gene TRBV7-2; D remains unclear. V was cut by 1 base and J by 3 bases, with 15 bases left in between. The CDR3 has 16 amino acids. From germline, CDR1 is SGHTA and CDR2 FQGNSA. CDR3 protein: CASSLGLEMFDYGYTF. Here the CDR3 DNA reads TGTGCCAGCAGCTTAGGTTTAGAGATGTTCGACTATGGCTACACCTTC. Variable domain in full (rest from reference TRBV7-2 and TRBJ1-2): GAGVSQSPSNKVTEKGKDVELRCDPISGHTALYWYRQSLGQGLEFLIYFQGNSAPDKSGLPSDRFSAERTGGSVSTLTIQRTQQEDSAVYLCASSLGLEMFDYGYTFGSGTRLTVV.

This chain joins TRBV19 and TRBJ2-7, with D perhaps given as TRBD1 or TRBD2 (5 bases each). The V end was cut by 3 bases, the J end by 2 bases, with 17 bases between. Germline CDR1 LNHDA, CDR2 SQIVND (reference sequence). The CDR3 sequence is 16 residues long. CDR3 residues: CASSISSGLLTYEQYF. DNA of the CDR3: TGTGCCAGTAGTATCTCCTCGGGGCTGTTGACCTACGAGCAGTACTTC.

This clonotype showed up just a few times. The rearrangement uses TRBV29-1 and TRBJ2-2; D call uncertain. Germline V lookup: CDR1 SQVTM, CDR2 ANQGSEA. V lost 5 bases to trimming and J lost 2 bases, with 9 bases between them. The CDR3 is made up of 13 amino acids. The CDR3 nucleotides read TGCAGCGTTATCGTTCTCAACACCGGGGAGCTGTTTTTT. Translating it yields CSVIVLNTGELFF.

A few counts support this clonotype. The chain uses TRBV24-1 and TRBJ2-7; D could derive from TRBD1 or TRBD2 (5 bases each). The CDR3 extends over 15 amino acids. V lost 3 bases and J 2 bases, leaving 13 bases between the germline ends. Per germline, CDR1 KGHDR and CDR2 SFDVKD. The CDR3 sequence is CATSDHRDGTYEQYF. The CDR3 DNA sequence: TGTGCCACCAGTGATCACCGGGACGGAACCTACGAGCAGTACTTC.